This T cell receptor (beta chain) was captured by sequencing in a study of spatial heterogeneity in lung cancer (dated by TCRdb to 2018 to 2020). With respect to the entire study: Beta-chain transcripts were consistently detected in greater numbers than alpha-chain transcripts, which likely reflects a higher abundance of beta-chain transcripts. In the raw uncorrected reads, each unique combination of TCR and UMI appeared on average more than ten times. TCR alpha and beta repertoires were quantitatively compared across multiple tumor regions, matched nontumor lung and blood in non-small cell lung cancer. The study linked features of the TCR repertoire to counts of nonsynonymous mutations, which were determined by whole-exome sequencing of tumor tissue. At surgery, both alpha and beta chains were TCR-sequenced in more than 200 tumor regions, about 64 matched nontumor lung samples and 56 PBMC samples.

As regards this clonotype: Its antigen is currently not known. This may arise from a read error, as a much more abundant clone is one base away.

The paper's findings and limits, for the study overall: Confirming at a functional level the hypothesis that regional TCRs recognize regional mutations was considered to require additional single-cell paired TCR alpha and beta sequencing. Ubiquitous expanded tumor TCRs showed up in blood more often at tumor resection than at routine follow-up.

In the paper's terms, the time point label means: sample taken at primary tumor resection. Donors were approximately 72 patients with early-stage, untreated non-small cell lung cancer from the lung TRACERx cohort. TCR sequencing used whole RNA extracted from tumor and nontumor lung tissue, or from cryopreserved PBMC samples, without cell sorting. Only patients with enough RNA available from two or more tumor regions were chosen for TCR sequencing. The method behind the library was 5' RACE. Sequenced using a NextSeq 500. The TCR library protocol attached a unique molecular identifier to each TCR cDNA molecule to allow correction of PCR and sequencing errors. The authors' analysis ran thus. TCR identification, UMI-based error correction and CDR3 extraction were performed with Decombinator tools. Expanded TCRs were defined as those above a frequency of 2 per 1,000, corresponding to the top 1% of the tumor frequency distribution. Each repertoire was subsampled 100 times to 5,000 TCRs, after which Renyi diversity was computed with the R vegan package. CDR3 similarity networks were built from amino acid triplet string-kernel similarity, connecting CDR3s with pairwise similarity above 0.82. The public reads were reprocessed in TCRdb via fastp at Q25 and MiXCR, keeping in-frame beta chains. All rows with the same CDR3 protein become a single entry with the most common DNA and genes. TCRdb's processing, not the authors' own work, is the source of the V and J calls. This sample gives under 80,000 distinct CDR3 sequences in total; roughly 6.4% of them show up just once. The ten most abundant clones make up under 15% of the sample.

This receptor was obtained from a female donor with early-stage non-small cell lung cancer. Sequences were derived from PBMCs, sampled at surgery.

Here is the DNA: TGTGCCAGCAGTCACCGACCAGAGAACACAGATACGCAGTATTTT. Its translation reads: CASSHRPENTDTQYF. The sequence is built from TRBV28 and TRBJ2-3, with an unclear D gene assignment. The germline V gene provides CDR1 MDHEN and CDR2 SYDVKM. From the cysteine up to the phenylalanine, the CDR3 has a length of 15 residues. Only the CDR3 DNA is retained, 45 bases long and in frame from the first base. V and J lose 5 bases and 2 bases, and a span of 14 bases separates them. The full variable domain, with segments outside the CDR3 supplied by the reference TRBV28 and TRBJ2-3 proteins, appears as DVKVTQSSRYLVKRTGEKVFLECVQDMDHENMFWYRQDPGLGLRLIYFSYDVKMKEKGDIPEGYSVSREKKERFSLILESASTNQTSMYLCASSHRPENTDTQYFGPGTRLTVL.